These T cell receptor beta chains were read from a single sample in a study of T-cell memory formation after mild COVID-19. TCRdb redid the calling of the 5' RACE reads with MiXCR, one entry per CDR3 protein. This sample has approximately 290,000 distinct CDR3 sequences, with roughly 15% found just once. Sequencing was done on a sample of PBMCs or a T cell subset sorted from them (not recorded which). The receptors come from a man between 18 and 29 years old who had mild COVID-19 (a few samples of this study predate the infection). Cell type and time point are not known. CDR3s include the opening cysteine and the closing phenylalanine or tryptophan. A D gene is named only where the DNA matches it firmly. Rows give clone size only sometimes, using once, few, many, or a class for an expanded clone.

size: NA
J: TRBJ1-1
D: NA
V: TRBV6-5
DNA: TGTGCCAGCAGTTATGCCTCGGGGGCGATCACTGAAGCTTTCTTT
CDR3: CASSYASGAITEAFF

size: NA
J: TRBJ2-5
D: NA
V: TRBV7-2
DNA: TGTGCCAGCAGCCCCCCCGGGGCGGAGACCCAGTACTTC
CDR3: CASSPPGAETQYF

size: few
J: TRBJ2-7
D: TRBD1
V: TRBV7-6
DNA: TGTGCCAGCCAGCCCGGGACAGGGTTCTTCGACGAGCAGTACTTC
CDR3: CASQPGTGFFDEQYF

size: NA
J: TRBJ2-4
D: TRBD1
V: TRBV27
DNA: TGTGCCAGCAGATCTCCGGACAGGGTGGACATTCAGTACTTC
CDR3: CASRSPDRVDIQYF

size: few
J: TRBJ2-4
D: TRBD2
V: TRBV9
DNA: TGTGCCAGCAGCCCCGGGGGGGACATTCAGTACTTC
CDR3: CASSPGGDIQYF

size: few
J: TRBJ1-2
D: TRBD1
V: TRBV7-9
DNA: TGTGCCAGCAGCTTAGGGGGGACAGGTGGCTACACCTTC
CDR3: CASSLGGTGGYTF

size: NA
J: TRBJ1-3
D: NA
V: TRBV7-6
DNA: TGTGCCAGCAGCTTCTCCGACATCTACCGCTCTGGAAACACCATATATTTT
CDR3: CASSFSDIYRSGNTIYF

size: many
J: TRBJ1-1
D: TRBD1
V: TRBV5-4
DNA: TGTGCCAGCACCTTAGGCGCCCCAGGGGGGACTGAAGCTTTCTTT
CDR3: CASTLGAPGGTEAFF

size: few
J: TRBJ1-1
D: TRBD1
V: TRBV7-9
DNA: TGTGCCAGCAGCCCGACAGGGAGAGGAGCTTTCTTT
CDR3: CASSPTGRGAFF

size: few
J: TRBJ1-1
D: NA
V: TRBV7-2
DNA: TGTGCCAGCAGCTTAGGACCCTCTATGACTGAAGCTTTCTTT
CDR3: CASSLGPSMTEAFF

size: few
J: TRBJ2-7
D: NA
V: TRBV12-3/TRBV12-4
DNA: TGTGCCAGCAGTTGGGCGGGGCCGTCCTACGAGCAGTACTTC
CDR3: CASSWAGPSYEQYF